This entry describes one TCR beta chain. Some clones are missing from TCRdb's copy, which holds only in-frame ones; the method was immunoSEQ multiplex PCR. This table holds 150,000 to 160,000 clones, 65% to 90% found once. The data are from a study of blood T cell repertoires in COVID-19. V shed 6 bases, J shed 7 bases, and the junction held 6 bases outside the gene matches. The CDR3 has 13 residues. Per the germline V gene, CDR1 is LNHDA and CDR2 is SQIVND (reference sequence). The chain joins TRBV19 to TRBJ1-1, with TRBD1 identical over 9 bases. The clonotype originates from a woman aged 55-70 years with COVID-19, enrolled during active disease. Material for sequencing was peripheral blood. CDR3 nucleotides: TGTGCCAGTAGCCCACAGGGGGCTGGTGAAGCTTTCTTT. Its protein is CASSPQGAGEAFF.